The sequence of this TCR beta chain was determined in a study of cytomegalovirus exposure and HLA in healthy donors. Study findings and constraints: Researchers reported that three CMV-associated chains were confirmed in vitro as CMV antigen-specific.

Regarding this clone: Its antigen is still unknown.

Repertoires were generated with immunoSEQ multiplex PCR, while TCRdb's copy carries only in-frame clones and drops some. The repertoire holds about 56,000 clones, approximately 92% seen once, with roughly 1.1% in the top ten. The junction had 6 bases not matched to a gene; V was cut back by 8 bases and J by 0 bases. The CDR3 is 14 residues long. CDR1 LNHNV and CDR2 YYDKDF come from the germline V gene (reference sequence). The chain recombines TRBV15 with TRBJ2-7; 8 nucleotides align to TRBD2. The TCR comes from a man aged 18 to 29 in good health and CMV-seronegative. The sequenced sample consisted of PBMCs. In nucleotides, the CDR3 is TGTGCCACCGCGGGGGGCGGTATCTCCTACGAGCAGTACTTC. Residues: CATAGGGISYEQYF.